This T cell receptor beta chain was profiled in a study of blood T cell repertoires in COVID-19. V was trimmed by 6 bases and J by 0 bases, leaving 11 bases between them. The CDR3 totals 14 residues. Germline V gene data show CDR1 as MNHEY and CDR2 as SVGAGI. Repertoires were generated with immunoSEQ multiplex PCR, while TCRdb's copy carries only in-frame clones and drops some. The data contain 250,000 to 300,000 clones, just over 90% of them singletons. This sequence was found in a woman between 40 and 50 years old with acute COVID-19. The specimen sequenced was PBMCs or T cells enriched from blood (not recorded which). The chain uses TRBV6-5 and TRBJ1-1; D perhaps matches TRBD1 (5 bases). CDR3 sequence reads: CASSSRGVNTEAFF. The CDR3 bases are TGTGCCAGCAGCTCCCGGGGGGTGAACACTGAAGCTTTCTTT.